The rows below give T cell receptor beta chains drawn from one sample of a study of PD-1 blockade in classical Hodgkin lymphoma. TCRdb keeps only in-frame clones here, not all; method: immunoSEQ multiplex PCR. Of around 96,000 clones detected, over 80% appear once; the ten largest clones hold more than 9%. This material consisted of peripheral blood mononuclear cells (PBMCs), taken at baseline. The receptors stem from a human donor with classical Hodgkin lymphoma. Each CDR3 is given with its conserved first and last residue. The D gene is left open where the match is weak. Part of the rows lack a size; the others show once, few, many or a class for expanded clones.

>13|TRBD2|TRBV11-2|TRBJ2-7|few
CASSIGLAGEQYF
TGTGCCAGCAGCATTGGACTAGCGGGGGAGCAGTACTTC
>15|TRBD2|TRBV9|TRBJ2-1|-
CASSVELAHYNEQFF
TGTGCCAGCAGCGTAGAACTAGCGCACTACAATGAGCAGTTCTTC
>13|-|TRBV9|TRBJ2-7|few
CASSVGSVGEQYF
TGTGCCAGCAGCGTAGGGTCCGTGGGCGAGCAGTACTTC
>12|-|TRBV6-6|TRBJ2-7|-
CASGFGAYEQYF
TGTGCCAGCGGCTTTGGGGCCTACGAGCAGTACTTC
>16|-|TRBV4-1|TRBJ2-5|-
CASINRDSASQETQYF
TGCGCCAGCATTAACCGGGACTCTGCCTCTCAAGAGACCCAGTACTTC
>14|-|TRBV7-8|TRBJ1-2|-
CASSLRSGVDGYTF
TGTGCCAGCAGCTTACGGTCAGGGGTGGATGGCTACACCTTC
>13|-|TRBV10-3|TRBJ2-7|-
CAIRSGTAYEQYF
TGTGCCATCAGAAGCGGGACAGCCTACGAGCAGTACTTC
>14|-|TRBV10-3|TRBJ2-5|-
CAISRGAFEETQYF
TGTGCCATCAGCAGGGGCGCCTTTGAAGAGACCCAGTACTTC
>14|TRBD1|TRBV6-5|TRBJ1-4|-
CASSPGTGREKLFF
TGTGCCAGCAGCCCCGGGACAGGGAGGGAAAAACTGTTTTTT
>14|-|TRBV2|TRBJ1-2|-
CASEEQGFDYGYTF
TGTGCCAGCGAAGAGCAGGGGTTTGACTATGGCTACACCTTC
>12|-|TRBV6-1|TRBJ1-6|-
CASRGYNSPLHF
TGTGCCAGCAGGGGCTATAATTCACCCCTCCACTTT
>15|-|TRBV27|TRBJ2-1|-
CASSILRGEVNEQFF
TGTGCCAGCAGTATCCTTCGAGGGGAGGTCAATGAGCAGTTCTTC
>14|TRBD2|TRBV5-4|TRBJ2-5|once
CASSLSGSGETQYF
TGTGCCAGCAGCTTGAGCGGGAGTGGAGAGACCCAGTACTTC
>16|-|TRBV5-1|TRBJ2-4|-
CASSLEGDTAKNIQYF
TGCGCCAGCAGCTTGGAGGGGGATACAGCCAAAAACATTCAGTACTTC
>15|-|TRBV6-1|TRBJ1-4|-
CASNRDPGAGEKLFF
TGTGCCAGCAACCGAGATCCAGGGGCAGGTGAAAAACTGTTTTTT
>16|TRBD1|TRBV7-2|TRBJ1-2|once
CASSLEGTGGHYGYTF
TGTGCCAGCAGCTTAGAAGGGACAGGGGGCCACTATGGCTACACCTTC
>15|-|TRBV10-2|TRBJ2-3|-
CASSATLTSTDTQYF
TGCGCCAGCAGTGCCACACTTACTAGCACAGATACGCAGTATTTT
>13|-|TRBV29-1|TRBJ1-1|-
CSVDTILNTEAFF
TGCAGCGTTGATACGATTCTCAACACTGAAGCTTTCTTT
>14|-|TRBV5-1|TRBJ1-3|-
CASSSGTDGNTIYF
TGCGCCAGCAGCTCCGGGACGGATGGAAACACCATATATTTT
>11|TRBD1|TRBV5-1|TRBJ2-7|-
CASWDSYEQYF
TGCGCCAGTTGGGACAGCTACGAGCAGTACTTC
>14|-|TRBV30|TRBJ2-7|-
CAWSVGLGTYEQYF
TGTGCCTGGAGTGTAGGGCTGGGGACCTACGAGCAGTACTTC
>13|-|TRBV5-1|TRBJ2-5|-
CASSQKSQETQYF
TGCGCCAGCAGCCAAAAAAGCCAAGAGACCCAGTACTTC
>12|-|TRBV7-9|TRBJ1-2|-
CASSLNSRAGVF
TGTGCCAGCAGCTTAAATTCAAGGGCGGGGGTCTTC
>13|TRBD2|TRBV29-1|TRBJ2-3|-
CSGRLAGVDTQYF
TGCAGCGGTCGACTAGCGGGAGTTGATACGCAGTATTTT
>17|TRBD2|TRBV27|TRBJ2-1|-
CASSFLTSGRSYNEQFF
TGTGCCAGCAGTTTCCTGACTAGCGGGCGCTCCTACAATGAGCAGTTCTTC
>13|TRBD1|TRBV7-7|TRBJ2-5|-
CASSRTGEETQYF
TGTGCCAGCAGCCGAACAGGGGAAGAGACCCAGTACTTC
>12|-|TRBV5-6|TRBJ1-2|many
CASSLGPDGYTF
TGTGCCAGCAGCTTGGGTCCGGATGGCTACACCTTC
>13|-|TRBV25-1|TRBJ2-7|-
CARNRVVSYEQYF
TGTGCTAGGAACAGGGTAGTGTCCTACGAGCAGTACTTC
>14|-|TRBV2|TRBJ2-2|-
CASSLTQGRGELFF
TGTGCCAGCAGTCTAACCCAGGGACGCGGGGAGCTGTTTTTT
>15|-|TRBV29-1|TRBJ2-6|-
CSAAQGAGGANVLTF
TGCAGCGCCGCCCAAGGGGCCGGTGGGGCCAACGTCCTGACTTTC
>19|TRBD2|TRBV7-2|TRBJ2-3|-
CASSLLPSMTGGPTDTQYF
TGTGCCAGCAGCTTACTCCCTTCTATGACGGGAGGGCCCACAGATACGCAGTATTTT
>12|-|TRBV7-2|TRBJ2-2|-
CASSRRAGELFF
TGTGCCAGCAGCCGGCGGGCCGGGGAGCTGTTTTTT
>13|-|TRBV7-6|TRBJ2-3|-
CASSLVPTDTQYF
TGTGCCAGCAGCTTAGTTCCCACAGATACGCAGTATTTT
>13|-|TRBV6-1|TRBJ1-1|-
CASSDQGNTEAFF
TGTGCCAGCAGTGACCAGGGGAACACTGAAGCTTTCTTT
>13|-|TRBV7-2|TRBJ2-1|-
CASSRISPPEQFF
TGTGCCAGCAGCCGGATTAGCCCCCCCGAGCAGTTCTTC
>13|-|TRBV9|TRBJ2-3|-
CASSVGPPDTQYF
TGTGCCAGCAGCGTAGGTCCCCCAGATACGCAGTATTTT
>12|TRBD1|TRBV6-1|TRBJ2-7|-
CASRPGTVEQYF
TGTGCCAGCAGGCCAGGGACAGTTGAGCAGTACTTC
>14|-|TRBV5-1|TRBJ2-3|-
CASSGAGRTDTQYF
TGCGCCAGCAGTGGGGCGGGACGCACAGATACGCAGTATTTT
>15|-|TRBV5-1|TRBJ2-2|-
CASSFGSGNTGELFF
TGCGCCAGCAGCTTTGGTAGCGGGAACACCGGGGAGCTGTTTTTT
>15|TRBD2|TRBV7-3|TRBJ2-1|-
CASSSTSGSGNEQFF
TGTGCCAGCAGCTCCACTAGCGGGAGTGGCAATGAGCAGTTCTTC
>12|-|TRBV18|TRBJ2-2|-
CASSPPVRELFF
TGTGCCAGCTCACCCCCAGTACGGGAGCTGTTTTTT
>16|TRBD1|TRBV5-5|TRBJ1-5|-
CASSWGDRSSNQPQHF
TGTGCCAGCAGCTGGGGGGACAGGTCAAGCAATCAGCCCCAGCATTTT